These T cell receptor beta chains were read from a single sample in a study of T cells in Graves' hyperthyroidism and ophthalmopathy. TCRdb itself ran the multiplex PCR reads through MiXCR, one entry per CDR3 protein. The data contain 490,000 or so distinct CDR3 sequences, 15% to 20% of them seen just once; the ten biggest clones take up approximately 30%. What was sequenced was blood. The receptor set was obtained from a woman between 25 and 40 years old with Graves' ophthalmopathy. CDR3s leave out the opening cysteine and the closing phenylalanine or tryptophan. A D gene is named only where the DNA matches it firmly. Some rows mark clone size as missing; the rest say once, few, many or name a class of expanded clone.

D gene,clone size,V gene,CDR3 protein
TRBD2,.,TRBV6-6,ASSYRAGGPDEQY
.,.,TRBV7-3,ASSSEVNSPLH
.,many,TRBV7-3,ASSRDREDEQY
.,many,TRBV6-2/TRBV6-3,ASSKGYEAF
TRBD2,many,TRBV24-1,ATSAGLAGDTDTQY
.,many,TRBV3-1,ASSQDMPGENQPQH
TRBD2,many,TRBV28,ASSTRLSGAVSWDTQY
.,many,TRBV10-3,AISGRRGIDRDEQY
TRBD2,many,TRBV5-5,ASSLRSGRAGGETQY
.,few,TRBV7-3,ASSLTAGLSTDTQY
TRBD1,many,TRBV28,ASRPAGQGNEKLF
.,many,TRBV7-3,ASSLNGGNTEAF
.,.,TRBV19,ASSRRLSTDTQY
.,few,TRBV6-1,ASRDIVGSYFSEQF
.,.,TRBV2,ASIRTVVVYGYT
.,.,TRBV6-1,ASSDRVGGANVLT